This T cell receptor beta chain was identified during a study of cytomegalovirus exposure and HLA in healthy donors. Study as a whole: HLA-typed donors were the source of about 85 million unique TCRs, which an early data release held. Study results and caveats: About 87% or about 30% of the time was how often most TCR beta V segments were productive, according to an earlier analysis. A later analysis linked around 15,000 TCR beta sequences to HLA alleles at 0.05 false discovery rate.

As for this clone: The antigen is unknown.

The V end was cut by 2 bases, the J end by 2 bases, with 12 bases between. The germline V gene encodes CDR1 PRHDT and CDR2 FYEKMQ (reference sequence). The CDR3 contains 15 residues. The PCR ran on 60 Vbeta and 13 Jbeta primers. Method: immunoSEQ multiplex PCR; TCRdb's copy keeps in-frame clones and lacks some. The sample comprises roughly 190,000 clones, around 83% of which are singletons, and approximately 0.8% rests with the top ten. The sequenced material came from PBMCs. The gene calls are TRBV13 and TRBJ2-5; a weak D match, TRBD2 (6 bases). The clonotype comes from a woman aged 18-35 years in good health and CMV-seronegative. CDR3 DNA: TGTGCCAGCAGCTTATTAGGGCGGGAACAAGAGACCCAGTACTTC. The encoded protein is CASSLLGREQETQYF.